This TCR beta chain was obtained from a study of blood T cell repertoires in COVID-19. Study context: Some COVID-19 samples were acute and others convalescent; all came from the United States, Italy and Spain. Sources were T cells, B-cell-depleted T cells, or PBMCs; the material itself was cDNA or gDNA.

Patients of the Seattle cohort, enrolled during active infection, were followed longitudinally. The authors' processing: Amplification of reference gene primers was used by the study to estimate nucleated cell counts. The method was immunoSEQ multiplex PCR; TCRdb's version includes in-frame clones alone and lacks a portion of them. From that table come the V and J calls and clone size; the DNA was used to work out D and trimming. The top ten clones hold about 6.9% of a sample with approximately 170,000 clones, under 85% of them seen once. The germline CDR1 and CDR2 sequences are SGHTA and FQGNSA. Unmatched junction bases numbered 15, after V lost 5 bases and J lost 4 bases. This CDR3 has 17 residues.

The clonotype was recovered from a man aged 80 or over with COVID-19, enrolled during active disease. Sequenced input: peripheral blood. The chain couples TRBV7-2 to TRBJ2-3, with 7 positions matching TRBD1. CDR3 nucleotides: TGTGCCAGCAGCCGCCCGGACAGGCTTGGAAGGGCAGATACGCAGTATTTT. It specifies CASSRPDRLGRADTQYF.